The 11 T cell receptor beta chains given below trace back to one sample, sequenced in a study of T-cell reconstitution after alpha-beta-depleted transplantation in children. TCRbeta library construction was performed incorporating unique molecular identifiers. MiXCR, applied by TCRdb to the PCR reads, yields one record per CDR3 protein. The sample lists some 440,000 distinct CDR3 sequences, roughly 16% occurring once. The sequenced sample was PBMCs, mostly from graft donor cells, obtained 360 days after TCRalphabeta/CD19-depleted stem cell transplant. The receptors here all came from a boy under two years old who had a stem cell transplant for Wiskott-Aldrich syndrome, so the T cells may come from the graft donor.

This clonotype has a handful of counts. V is TRBV12-3 or TRBV12-4 and J is TRBJ2-7; 9 bases match TRBD1. This CDR3 has 14 residues. Trimming removed 6 bases from V and 4 bases from J; junction bases left unmatched: 7. The CDR3 reads CASRVGTGKYEQYF. The CDR3 DNA is TGTGCCAGCAGGGTCGGGACAGGGAAATACGAGCAGTACTTC.

J is TRBJ2-3 and V is TRBV18, with 7 positions matching TRBD2. The V segment lost 1 base and the J segment 2 bases; nucleotides outside the gene matches: 3. Germline loops: CDR1 KGHSH, CDR2 LQKENI. The CDR3 sequence is 15 residues long. CDR3 protein: CASSPLAGPTDTQYF. Written as DNA, the CDR3 is TGTGCCAGCTCACCACTAGCGGGCCCCACAGATACGCAGTATTTT.

This clonotype showed up just a few times. V and J are TRBV4-1 and TRBJ2-3; no firm D call. Germline V gene sequence: CDR1 MGHRA, CDR2 YSYEKL. Trimming removed 0 bases from V and 1 base from J, with 14 bases in between. CDR3 length: 17 amino acids. The CDR3 here is CASSQDQGSLGTDTQYF. DNA for the CDR3: TGCGCCAGCAGCCAAGATCAAGGTAGCTTGGGCACAGATACGCAGTATTTT.

The gene calls are TRBV7-9 and TRBJ2-7, with D uncertain. Trimming took 6 bases from V and 6 from J, leaving 18 bases between them. Germline-derived CDR1 and CDR2 are SEHNR and FQNEAQ (reference sequence). This CDR3 comprises 14 residues. This chain's CDR3 is CASRAAWWPPEQYF. In DNA form, the CDR3 reads TGTGCCAGCAGAGCCGCGTGGTGGCCTCCCGAGCAGTACTTC.

The chain uses TRBV18 and TRBJ2-7, with TRBD2 as a possible D gene (5 bases). This CDR3 has 13 residues. Per germline, CDR1 KGHSH and CDR2 LQKENI. V shed 3 bases and J shed 4 bases, with 10 bases lying between them. CDR3 DNA: TGTGCCAGCTCACCCTTGGGAGAATACGAGCAGTACTTC. Its translation: CASSPLGEYEQYF.

There are many counts of this clonotype. This rearrangement joins TRBV20-1 to TRBJ2-7, with D maybe TRBD2 (5 bases). Germline V gene data show CDR1 as DFQATT and CDR2 as SNEGSKA (reference sequence). CDR3 length equals 17 residues. The V end was cut by 2 bases, the J end by 9 bases, with 29 bases between. The CDR3 reads CSARRIMLTSELLGQYF. Here the CDR3 DNA reads TGCAGTGCTAGACGTATAATGCTAACTAGTGAACTTCTCGGGCAGTACTTC.

This clonotype was counted only a few times. The V and J genes are TRBV12-3 or TRBV12-4 and TRBJ2-2; 11 bases are a match to TRBD1. Trimming cost V 4 bases and J 7 bases; bases outside gene matches: 2. This CDR3 has 14 residues. The CDR3, as DNA: TGTGCCAGCAGTTGGACAGGGGGCAACGGGGAGCTGTTTTTT. This translates into CASSWTGGNGELFF.

This chain uses TRBV7-6 with TRBJ2-7; 7 bases match TRBD2. This CDR3 region has 14 residues. The V gene's germline CDR1 is SGHVS and CDR2 FNYEAQ. V lost 4 bases, J lost 9 bases, and 12 bases stayed unmatched. The CDR3 DNA is TGTGCCAGCAGCTCTACGAGCTCCGGGACTATGCAGTACTTC. This sequence encodes CASSSTSSGTMQYF.

The V gene is TRBV2, the J gene TRBJ1-1; no reliable D call. The V gene lost 2 bases and the J gene lost 0 bases, with 7 bases spanning the gap. Per germline, CDR1 SNHLY and CDR2 FYNNEI. CDR3 size: 14 residues. As DNA, the CDR3 is TGTGCCAGCAGTGAAATGCGGATGAACACTGAAGCTTTCTTT. This translates into CASSEMRMNTEAFF.

This clonotype appeared a few times. The rearrangement links TRBV2 to TRBJ2-6; D possibly corresponds to TRBD2 (5 bases). Looked up from germline, CDR1 is SNHLY and CDR2 is FYNNEI. Trimming shortened V by 8 bases and J by 0 bases, and 14 bases separated the two germline ends. The CDR3 has 16 amino acids. The CDR3 here is CASYKRVPSGANVLTF. CDR3 DNA: TGTGCCAGCTATAAGAGGGTCCCCTCTGGGGCCAACGTCCTGACTTTC.

This clonotype was seen a few times. The genes are TRBV5-5 and TRBJ2-7; 9 bases agree with TRBD1. Per germline, CDR1 SGHKS and CDR2 YYEKEE (reference sequence). The CDR3 is 15 amino acids. The V and J ends lost 4 bases and 4 bases, in that order; junction bases with no gene match: 9. The CDR3: CASSRDRAFNYEQYF. As DNA, the CDR3 is TGTGCCAGCAGCCGGGACAGGGCTTTCAATTACGAGCAGTACTTC.